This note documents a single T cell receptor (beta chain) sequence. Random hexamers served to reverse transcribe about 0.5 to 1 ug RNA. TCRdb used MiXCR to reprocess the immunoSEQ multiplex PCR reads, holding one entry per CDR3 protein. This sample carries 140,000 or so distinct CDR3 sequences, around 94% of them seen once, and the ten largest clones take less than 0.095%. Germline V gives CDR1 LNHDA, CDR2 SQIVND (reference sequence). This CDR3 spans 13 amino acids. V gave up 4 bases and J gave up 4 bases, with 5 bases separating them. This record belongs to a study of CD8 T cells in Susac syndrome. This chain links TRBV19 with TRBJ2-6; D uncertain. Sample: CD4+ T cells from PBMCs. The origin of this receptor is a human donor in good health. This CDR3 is CASSNSGANVLTF. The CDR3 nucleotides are TGTGCCAGTAGTAATTCCGGGGCCAACGTCCTGACTTTC.